These T cell receptor beta chains were read from a single sample in a study of T cells in Graves' hyperthyroidism and ophthalmopathy. TCRdb re-called the multiplex PCR reads through MiXCR, storing one row per CDR3 protein. The repertoire holds over 700,000 distinct CDR3 sequences, with roughly a third as singletons. Sequenced input: blood. These receptor sequences come from a woman aged 40 to 50 with Graves' hyperthyroidism. Each CDR3 is given with its conserved first and last residue. Rows may omit the clone size; those that give it use once, few, many or a size class.

NA,TRBJ1-6,TRBV5-4,CASRTDRGNSPLHF
many,TRBJ1-2,TRBV29-1,CSVGDKDRGYTF
NA,TRBJ1-5,TRBV7-9,CASSHRGEGQPQHF
many,TRBJ2-5,TRBV24-1,CATSDYRGTQETQYF
many,TRBJ1-1,TRBV5-8,CASSLILQDTEAFF
NA,TRBJ1-2,TRBV4-3,CASSQDEGIWYGYTF
NA,TRBJ2-7,TRBV10-3,CANQGQDGYEQYF
NA,TRBJ1-6,TRBV15,CATSSGGTNRGSPLHF
once,TRBJ2-5,TRBV29-1,CSVGQGRILDVRPQETQYF
many,TRBJ2-2,TRBV15,CATSRDRGGPGELFF
many,TRBJ1-2,TRBV9,CASSAGRGLAYGYTF
NA,TRBJ2-5,TRBV7-8,CASRETATKAETQYF
NA,TRBJ1-3,TRBV10-3,CAIRQTFSRGGGNTIYF
many,TRBJ1-5,TRBV7-9,CASSFEGAEPQHF
once,TRBJ2-7,TRBV5-1,CASSLVRIGEQYF
NA,TRBJ2-7,TRBV6-5,CASTPTAGAYEQYF
many,TRBJ1-2,TRBV7-2,CASSLAAEPTYGYTF
NA,TRBJ2-7,TRBV28,CASMPGATYEQYF
many,TRBJ1-1,TRBV9,CASAAGTNTEAFF
NA,TRBJ2-7,TRBV7-2,CASSFVGQGVYEQYF
many,TRBJ1-1,TRBV5-1,CASTRQVGNTEAFF
many,TRBJ2-7,TRBV15,CATSRVEGYEQYF
NA,NA,TRBV10-1,CASSAQTSGSTEQFF
many,TRBJ2-5,TRBV2,CASSELPGETQYF
NA,TRBJ2-7,TRBV20-1,CSARDIGDPYEQYF
many,TRBJ2-7,TRBV7-2,CASSLGRFSYEQYF
many,TRBJ1-1,TRBV2,CASRRTGGTEAFF
once,NA,TRBV7-9,CASSSPARLAGEQFF
many,TRBJ1-5,TRBV6-5,CASSSEGRNQPQHF
many,TRBJ2-6,TRBV2,CASTRAEGANVLTF
NA,TRBJ1-2,TRBV19,CASSLGGPGNYGYTF
many,TRBJ1-1,TRBV5-8,CASSLEVWSEAFF
NA,TRBJ1-1,TRBV7-2,CASSLGTEVSVF
few,NA,TRBV7-9,CASSSPSGYNEQFF
many,TRBJ1-2,TRBV9,CASSAYTVGYTF
many,TRBJ1-1,TRBV20-1,CSAEDGTEAFF
many,TRBJ2-7,TRBV10-2,CASSERGGGQRDEQYF
NA,TRBJ2-1,TRBV9,CASSAPGLVNEQFF
NA,TRBJ2-7,TRBV7-9,CASSSHIGGEYEQYF
many,TRBJ1-5,TRBV9,CASSVGGKGGQPQHF
once,TRBJ2-7,TRBV20-1,CSASNWGAFYEQYF
NA,TRBJ2-7,TRBV4-3,CASSQDPPDSSYEQYF
many,TRBJ2-7,TRBV2,CASGTLEQYF
many,TRBJ2-7,TRBV20-1,CSASRQGANEQYF
many,TRBJ2-5,TRBV4-1,CASSQGSETQYF
NA,TRBJ1-1,TRBV9,CASSAPPGGRGTEAFF
many,TRBJ1-3,TRBV19,CASTLEGRGNTIYF
many,TRBJ1-2,TRBV2,CASKRRAGGDGYTF
NA,TRBJ1-1,TRBV2,CASSEDRQGGFAFF
NA,TRBJ1-2,TRBV6-6,CASSYRTDNYGYTF